One T cell receptor (beta chain) is described in this entry. Its antigen remains unknown. These data come from a study of T cell responses to AZD1222 COVID-19 vaccine. Study-level findings and limits: Donors, mostly white British, included more females; clonal diversity was possibly underestimated. Rises in breadth and depth of Spike-specific TCRs came after two AZD1222 doses. Reportedly, nearly half the spike-specific TCRs target unmutated variant regions.

Clones were sequenced by immunoSEQ multiplex PCR, and TCRdb holds only the in-frame ones, with some missing. The sample contains about 42,000 clones, 75% to 90% of which appear only once. Germline CDR1 MDHEN, CDR2 SYDVKM. Trimming pared 7 bases from V and 7 bases from J, leaving 19 bases between. This CDR3 is built from 14 residues. Analysis merged second doses at about 4 or about 12 weeks. The V call is TRBV28, the J call TRBJ1-2; perhaps TRBD1 as D (5 bases). This receptor was taken from an adult who received the AZD1222 COVID-19 vaccine. The material sequenced was peripheral blood, taken 28 days after the second AZD1222 dose. CDR3 amino acids: CASKARGGGGGYTF. CDR3 DNA sequence: TGTGCCAGCAAGGCACGTGGGGGTGGGGGTGGCTACACCTTC.